The 28 T cell receptor beta chains given below trace back to one sample, sequenced in a study of T cell clonotyping in hematopoietic cell transplantation. Profiled with immunoSEQ multiplex PCR; TCRdb holds only in-frame clones, not every one. Of fewer than 15,000 clones detected, almost 50% appear once; the ten largest clones hold roughly 9.8%. The sequenced sample was peripheral blood mononuclear cells. These receptors all come from a middle-aged man in good health. Some clones in this sample may be carry-over from other donors' samples.

This sequence joins TRBV2 and TRBJ2-7; D is perhaps TRBD2 (6 bases). The germline CDR1 and CDR2 sequences are SNHLY and FYNNEI. V was trimmed by 8 bases and J by 2 bases, leaving 13 bases between them. The CDR3 has 13 amino acids. In DNA, the CDR3 is TGTGCCAGCTCCCTAGCGATAACCTACGAGCAGTACTTC. It yields the protein CASSLAITYEQYF.

The V and J genes are TRBV5-1 and TRBJ2-2; 7 bases line up with TRBD2. Trimming took 5 bases from V and 4 from J; bases not matched to a gene: 11. The CDR3 runs 16 residues. Germline CDR1 and CDR2: SGHRS and YFSETQ. The CDR3 DNA reads TGCGCCAGCAGTCCTCTGGCGCGGGAGATCACCGGGGAGCTGTTTTTT. This codes for CASSPLAREITGELFF.

This clone was counted between two and nine times. This rearrangement joins TRBV5-6 to TRBJ2-7; TRBD1 or TRBD2 may be the D gene (5 bases each). The CDR3 contains 14 residues. V was shortened by 4 bases and J by 2 bases, with 13 bases between the two germline ends. The germline gives CDR1 SGHDT, CDR2 YYEEEE. The CDR3 bases are TGTGCCAGCAGCCTCGGGACGGCGACCTACGAGCAGTACTTC. Amino acids: CASSLGTATYEQYF.

This clone was detected only a few times. This rearrangement joins TRBV6-5 to TRBJ2-2; D ambiguous. The ends were cut back, 2 bases at V and 6 bases at J, with 7 bases in the middle. This CDR3 spans 13 amino acids. Germline V gene sequence: CDR1 MNHEY, CDR2 SVGAGI. CDR3 region: CASSYRDPGELFF. As DNA, the CDR3 is TGTGCCAGCAGTTACAGGGATCCCGGGGAGCTGTTTTTT.

The sample holds a few counts of this clone. The V and J genes are TRBV6-5 and TRBJ2-2; maybe TRBD2 (6 bases). Trimming pared 0 bases from V and 7 bases from J, leaving 9 bases between. The CDR3 is 14 amino acids. Looked up from germline, CDR1 is MNHEY and CDR2 is SVGAGI. The CDR3 spells CASSYSAEGGELFF. The CDR3 DNA reads TGTGCCAGCAGTTACTCGGCGGAGGGCGGGGAGCTGTTTTTT.

This clone was seen a few times. The chain employs TRBV30 and TRBJ1-2, with D tentatively TRBD1 (5 bases). Germline CDR1 is GTSNPN and CDR2 is SVGIG (reference sequence). The CDR3 consists of 12 residues. Deletions cut 1 base from V and 6 bases from J, with 9 bases between. For the CDR3, the DNA is TGTGCCTGGAGTGGGCAGGGAGATGGCTACACCTTC. Its protein product is CAWSGQGDGYTF.

This chain uses TRBV27 with TRBJ2-7, with TRBD2 matching over 8 bases. This CDR3 contains 13 residues. CDR1 is MNHEY, CDR2 SMNVEV, per germline (reference sequence). Trimming at V came to 7 bases and at J to 3 bases, leaving 5 bases not matched to a gene. The CDR3 coding sequence is TGTGCCAGCATGGGGACTAGGGTCTACGAGCAGTACTTC. Protein sequence: CASMGTRVYEQYF.

V usage is TRBV5-4 and J usage is TRBJ2-3, with D possibly being TRBD2 (6 bases). The V gene lost 0 bases and the J gene lost 4 bases, with 21 bases spanning the gap. The CDR3 sequence is 18 residues long. Germline-derived CDR1 and CDR2 are SGHNT and YYREEE (reference sequence). CDR3 residues: CASSLEGSRGAGPDTQYF. The CDR3 DNA follows: TGTGCCAGCAGCTTGGAAGGGAGTCGCGGGGCGGGCCCAGATACGCAGTATTTT.

The CDR3 sequence is CASSQGFRNTGELFF. DNA of the CDR3: TGCGCCAGCAGCCAAGGTTTTAGAAACACCGGGGAGCTGTTTTTT. The rearrangement joins TRBV4-1 to TRBJ2-2; no firm D call. V was cut by 1 base and J by 2 bases, with 8 bases left in between. From germline, CDR1 is MGHRA and CDR2 YSYEKL. This CDR3 has 15 amino acids.

This clone was counted only a few times. The chain uses TRBV30 and TRBJ1-5, with D possibly being TRBD1 (6 bases). CDR1 is GTSNPN and CDR2 is SVGIG in the germline V gene (reference sequence). This CDR3 has 13 amino acids. V lost 5 bases and J lost 7, with 15 bases in between. CDR3 residues: CAWAGGAWQPQHF. The CDR3 nucleotides are TGTGCCTGGGCCGGGGGGGCTTGGCAGCCCCAGCATTTT. The entire variable domain, with the rest obtained from reference TRBV30 and TRBJ1-5, is as follows: SQTIHQWPATLVQPVGSPLSLECTVEGTSNPNLYWYRQAAGRGLQLLFYSVGIGQISSEVPQNLSASRPQDRQFILSSKKLLLSDSGFYLCAWAGGAWQPQHFGDGTRLSIL.

V and J are TRBV27 and TRBJ2-7; D is ambiguous. Germline V gene lookup returns CDR1 MNHEY and CDR2 SMNVEV (reference sequence). Trimming removed 3 bases at V and 0 bases at J, with 9 bases between. The CDR3 length is 14 residues. CDR3: CASSLRQSSYEQYF. CDR3 DNA: TGTGCCAGCAGTTTGAGACAAAGCTCCTACGAGCAGTACTTC.

This clone came up a few times. V usage is TRBV7-8 and J usage is TRBJ1-5, with a possible D match to TRBD1 (5 bases). The V gene's germline CDR1 is SGHVS and CDR2 FQNEAQ. Trimming pared 1 base from V and 4 bases from J, leaving 11 bases between. CDR3 size: 15 residues. The CDR3, as DNA: TGTGCCAGCAGCTTAGGAACAGGAGAAAATCAGCCCCAGCATTTT. Protein: CASSLGTGENQPQHF.

This rearrangement joins TRBV4-3 to TRBJ1-2; the D gene is possibly TRBD1 (5 bases). The V end was cut by 4 bases, the J end by 7 bases, with 25 bases between. There are 17 residues in the CDR3. Germline V gene data show CDR1 as LGHNA and CDR2 as YSLEER. CDR3 residues: CASSRRPPGTPVGGYTF. As DNA, the CDR3 is TGCGCCAGCAGCCGTAGACCTCCGGGGACGCCTGTCGGTGGCTACACCTTC.

The CDR3 DNA sequence: TGTGCCAGCAGCTTTTCGGAGAATACGCAGTATTTT. Translation gives CASSFSENTQYF. V is TRBV11-2 and J is TRBJ2-3; D is unresolved. Trimming pared 3 bases from V and 7 bases from J, leaving 8 bases between. This CDR3 region has 12 residues. Germline CDR1 is SGHAT and CDR2 is FQNNGV.

This chain links TRBV4-1 with TRBJ1-2; TRBD1 agrees at 7 bases. V lost 3 bases and J lost 6; bases outside the gene matches: 7. From germline, CDR1 is MGHRA and CDR2 YSYEKL. This CDR3 has 14 amino acids. CDR3 DNA: TGCGCCAGCAGCCAGATTCGACAGGGAAATGGCTACACCTTC. Amino acids: CASSQIRQGNGYTF.

The chain uses TRBV4-1 and TRBJ2-1; no clear D gene. The length of the CDR3 is 11 residues. Trimming removed 1 base at V and 9 bases at J, with 4 bases between. CDR1 is MGHRA and CDR2 is YSYEKL in the germline V gene. The CDR3 DNA sequence: TGCGCCAGCAGCCAAGTAGGTGAGCAGTTCTTC. Its translation is CASSQVGEQFF.

This chain links TRBV6-1 with TRBJ2-5; D not certain. This CDR3 is 12 amino acids long. Trimming stripped 7 bases from V and 2 bases from J, with 8 bases between. Germline V gene sequence: CDR1 MNHNS, CDR2 SASEGT. The DNA for the CDR3 is TGTGCCAGCATCAATAGGCAAGAGACCCAGTACTTC. This encodes CASINRQETQYF.

This chain uses TRBV29-1 with TRBJ1-1; D is unresolved. V shed 4 bases and J shed 3 bases, with 12 bases lying between them. CDR1 SQVTM and CDR2 ANQGSEA come from the germline V gene. This CDR3 is 13 amino acids long. The CDR3 loop is CSVVGGWDTEAFF. CDR3 bases: TGCAGCGTTGTAGGCGGGTGGGACACTGAAGCTTTCTTT.

This chain joins TRBV27 and TRBJ2-1; 7 bases align to TRBD1. CDR3 length: 15 amino acids. In germline, CDR1 is MNHEY, CDR2 SMNVEV (reference sequence). V gave up 6 bases and J gave up 3 bases; unmatched junction bases: 8. The CDR3 here is CASSPTGSGYNEQFF. DNA for the CDR3: TGTGCCAGCAGCCCGACAGGGTCGGGCTACAATGAGCAGTTCTTC.

This chain uses TRBV30 with TRBJ2-2; D is undetermined. The CDR3 extends over 13 amino acids. V gave up 5 bases and J gave up 6 bases, with 13 bases separating them. Germline V gene data show CDR1 as GTSNPN and CDR2 as SVGIG (reference sequence). CDR3 protein: CAWSVGGPGELFF. The DNA for the CDR3 is TGTGCCTGGTCGGTAGGCGGTCCCGGGGAGCTGTTTTTT.

This CDR3 reads CAWSVESGDPHTGELFF. DNA for the CDR3: TGTGCCTGGAGTGTAGAATCAGGGGATCCTCACACCGGGGAGCTGTTTTTT. The V call is TRBV30, the J call TRBJ2-2; D may be TRBD1 (6 bases). This CDR3 is built from 17 residues. Germline CDR1 is GTSNPN and CDR2 is SVGIG (reference sequence). The V end was cut by 0 bases, the J end by 3 bases, with 17 bases between.

The chain carries TRBV7-3 and TRBJ2-1, with D unclear. Germline values: CDR1 SGHTA, CDR2 FQGTGA. V gave up 5 bases and J gave up 0 bases, with 11 bases separating them. CDR3 length equals 15 residues. CDR3 region: CASSKQSSSYNEQFF. The CDR3 nucleotides read TGTGCCAGCAGCAAACAGTCCTCCTCCTACAATGAGCAGTTCTTC.

The chain carries TRBV25-1 and TRBJ1-4; 7 nucleotides agree with TRBD1. Germline CDR1 reads MGHDK; CDR2 reads SYGVNS. The CDR3 extends over 16 amino acids. The junction had 7 bases not matched to a gene; V was cut back by 2 bases and J by 4 bases. CDR3 in amino acids: CASSEVQGTDNEKLFF. For the CDR3, the DNA is TGTGCCAGCAGTGAAGTGCAGGGGACAGATAATGAAAAACTGTTTTTT. Using reference TRBV25-1 and TRBJ1-4 for the parts outside the CDR3, the full variable domain is EADIYQTPRYLVIGTGKKITLECSQTMGHDKMYWYQQDPGMELHLIHYSYGVNSTEKGDLSSESTVSRIRTEHFPLTLESARPSHTSQYLCASSEVQGTDNEKLFFGSGTQLSVL.

V is TRBV4-1 and J is TRBJ1-1, with D possibly TRBD1 on 6 matching bases. V was pared by 4 bases and J by 4 bases, with 10 bases between. Germline CDR1 is MGHRA and CDR2 is YSYEKL. CDR3 length: 13 residues. The CDR3 bases are TGCGCCAGCAGCCCACAGGGTTTCACTGAAGCTTTCTTT. Its protein product is CASSPQGFTEAFF.

The chain uses TRBV7-2 and TRBJ2-5; D uncertain. Germline lookup yields CDR1 SGHTA and CDR2 FQGNSA. V shed 0 bases and J shed 5 bases, with 4 bases lying between them. The CDR3 contains 12 residues. Here the CDR3 DNA reads TGTGCCAGCAGCTTAGCCGGGGAGACCCAGTACTTC. Its protein is CASSLAGETQYF.

The chain joins TRBV5-4 to TRBJ1-1; no reliable D call. The CDR3 is made up of 11 amino acids. Trimming left V 4 bases short and J 7 bases short, with 8 bases between. Per the germline V gene, CDR1 is SGHNT and CDR2 is YYREEE (reference sequence). CDR3 nucleotides: TGTGCCAGCAGCCGCAATTTTGAAGCTTTCTTT. Translated: CASSRNFEAFF. The full variable domain, its missing parts supplied by reference TRBV5-4 and TRBJ1-1, is ETGVTQSPTHLIKTRGQQVTLRCSSQSGHNTVSWYQQALGQGPQFIFQYYREEENGRGNFPPRFSGLQFPNYSSELNVNALELDDSALYLCASSRNFEAFFGQGTRLTVV.

This clone showed up just once. The chain uses TRBV19 and TRBJ1-2, with D perhaps TRBD1 (5 bases). CDR3 length equals 13 residues. CDR1 LNHDA and CDR2 SQIVND come from the germline V gene (reference sequence). The V end lost 6 bases, the J end lost 6 bases, and 14 bases lay between the germline ends. The CDR3 DNA reads TGTGCCAGTAGGGGACGAGGAGGGCATGGCTACACCTTC. Translation: CASRGRGGHGYTF.

The genes are TRBV7-2 and TRBJ2-7; no firm D call. The CDR3 covers 15 residues. V gave up 1 base and J gave up 6 bases, with 16 bases separating them. Looked up from germline, CDR1 is SGHTA and CDR2 is FQGNSA. CDR3 DNA: TGTGCCAGCAGCTTAGTCGGATCCCTCACGGCCGAGCAGTACTTC. Its protein product is CASSLVGSLTAEQYF. Full variable domain (rest looked up from reference TRBV7-2 and TRBJ2-7): GAGVSQSPSNKVTEKGKDVELRCDPISGHTALYWYRQSLGQGLEFLIYFQGNSAPDKSGLPSDRFSAERTGGSVSTLTIQRTQQEDSAVYLCASSLVGSLTAEQYFGPGTRLTVT.